The rows below give T cell receptor beta chains drawn from one sample of a study of identical twins. TCRdb processed the 5' RACE reads anew with MiXCR; each CDR3 protein has one entry. The table shows 270,000 or so distinct CDR3 sequences, with around 8.3% occurring only once. These data also formed part of another study, on yellow fever vaccine responses in identical twins.

The material sequenced was CD8+ T cells sorted from blood. The receptors here all came from a woman younger than 30 in good health. The CDR3 runs from the conserved cysteine through the conserved F or W. D genes are given only for firm matches. Part of the rows lack a size; the others show once, few, many or a class for expanded clones.

d_call j_call v_call clone_size cdr3_aa cdr3_nt
TRBD1 TRBJ2-7 TRBV29-1 few CSVETGGRYEQYF TGCAGCGTCGAGACAGGGGGCCGATACGAGCAGTACTTC
- TRBJ1-4 TRBV20-1 - CSARELGRDNEKLFF TGCAGTGCTAGAGAGTTGGGACGGGATAATGAAAAACTGTTTTTT
- TRBJ1-5 TRBV12-3/TRBV12-4 many CASTREGQPQHF TGTGCCAGCACCCGAGAGGGTCAGCCCCAGCATTTT
- TRBJ2-7 TRBV18 - CASSPINTTSSTYEQYF TGTGCCAGCTCACCTATCAACACGACGAGTTCTACCTACGAGCAGTACTTC
TRBD1 TRBJ2-1 TRBV6-5 - CASSIVGKGGDEQFF TGTGCCAGCAGTATAGTCGGGAAAGGGGGCGATGAGCAGTTCTTC
TRBD1 TRBJ2-1 TRBV28 - CASSLFYETNRDRGDEQFF TGTGCCAGCAGTTTATTTTATGAAACAAACCGGGACAGGGGCGATGAGCAGTTCTTC
- TRBJ1-1 TRBV29-1 - CSSHSYTEAFF TGCAGCTCCCACAGCTACACTGAAGCTTTCTTT
- TRBJ2-7 TRBV5-6 few CASSLADGEQYF TGTGCCAGCAGCTTGGCCGATGGCGAGCAGTACTTC
TRBD1 TRBJ2-3 TRBV12-5 - CASAPGQGGGDTQYF TGTGCTAGTGCCCCGGGACAGGGAGGTGGAGATACGCAGTATTTT
TRBD2 TRBJ2-2 TRBV9 few CASSGRTSGSTGELFF TGTGCCAGCAGCGGAAGGACTAGCGGGTCCACCGGGGAGCTGTTTTTT
TRBD2 TRBJ2-1 TRBV29-1 - CSVSGLAAYNEQFF TGCAGCGTGAGCGGACTAGCGGCTTACAATGAGCAGTTCTTC
- TRBJ2-2 TRBV4-1 many CASSQVAGELFF TGCGCCAGCAGCCAAGTTGCCGGGGAGCTGTTTTTT
- TRBJ2-5 TRBV7-9 - CASSNRDQAAGETQYF TGTGCCAGCAGCAATCGGGACCAAGCAGCGGGCGAGACCCAGTACTTC
TRBD2 TRBJ2-7 TRBV3-1 - CASSPAGGLSYEQYF TGTGCCAGCAGCCCAGCGGGAGGGCTCTCCTACGAGCAGTACTTC
TRBD2 TRBJ2-5 TRBV6-2/TRBV6-3 many CASSYRSGRLETQYF TGTGCCAGCAGTTACCGCAGCGGGAGGTTGGAGACCCAGTACTTC
TRBD2 TRBJ2-3 TRBV7-8 - CASSSNGRSMSADTQYF TGTGCCAGCAGCTCGAACGGGAGGTCCATGTCGGCAGATACGCAGTATTTT
TRBD2 TRBJ2-3 TRBV2 many CASFWWAGGLSTDTQYF TGTGCCAGCTTCTGGTGGGCGGGGGGCCTTAGTACAGATACGCAGTATTTT
- TRBJ2-7 TRBV30 - CAWSVILYEQYF TGTGCCTGGAGTGTAATTCTGTACGAGCAGTACTTC
- TRBJ2-7 TRBV28 - CASSSPASYEQYF TGTGCCAGCAGTTCACCGGCTTCCTACGAGCAGTACTTC
TRBD2 TRBJ2-1 TRBV7-3 - CASSPTGGGNEQFF TGTGCCAGCAGCCCTACAGGCGGGGGAAATGAGCAGTTCTTC
TRBD2 TRBJ2-5 TRBV12-3/TRBV12-4 few CASSTVDSGSVKTQYF TGTGCCAGCAGCACCGTCGATAGCGGGAGTGTGAAGACCCAGTACTTC
- TRBJ2-2 TRBV15 few CATSERVLAGELFF TGTGCCACCAGCGAAAGGGTTCTCGCCGGGGAGCTGTTTTTT
- TRBJ2-7 TRBV24-1 - CATSDDGYEQYF TGTGCCACCAGTGATGACGGCTACGAGCAGTACTTC
- TRBJ2-3 TRBV4-3 - CASSQDRGSSTDTQYF TGCGCCAGCAGCCAAGATCGCGGATCTAGCACAGATACGCAGTATTTT
- TRBJ1-5 TRBV25-1 many CASSPDRFNQPQHF TGTGCCAGCAGTCCGGACAGATTCAATCAGCCCCAGCATTTT
TRBD2 TRBJ2-1 TRBV20-1 few CSARNLAGDLNEQFF TGCAGTGCTAGAAACCTAGCGGGAGATCTCAATGAGCAGTTCTTC
TRBD1 TRBJ1-2 TRBV20-1 once CSARGQGYDGYTF TGCAGTGCTAGGGGACAGGGGTATGATGGCTACACCTTC
- TRBJ2-5 TRBV7-9 many CASSATKGGEETQYF TGTGCCAGCAGCGCCACAAAAGGAGGGGAGGAGACCCAGTACTTC
- TRBJ2-7 TRBV10-3 many CAISEGQDEQYF TGTGCCATCAGTGAGGGGCAGGACGAGCAGTACTTC
- TRBJ1-1 TRBV14 few CASSHWGGTTEAFF TGTGCCAGCAGCCACTGGGGGGGGACCACTGAAGCTTTCTTT
- TRBJ2-1 TRBV12-3/TRBV12-4 - CASSLLPGARHNEQFF TGTGCCAGCAGTTTGTTACCAGGGGCTAGACACAATGAGCAGTTCTTC
- TRBJ2-1 TRBV4-3 - CASSHDPDEQFF TGCGCCAGCAGCCACGACCCGGATGAGCAGTTCTTC
- TRBJ2-2 TRBV4-3 few CASSQAQPHRPANTGELFF TGCGCCAGCAGCCAAGCCCAGCCCCACAGGCCCGCGAACACCGGGGAGCTGTTTTTT
- TRBJ2-1 TRBV6-4 few CASSPAEGGNEQFF TGTGCCAGCAGTCCCGCCGAGGGAGGCAATGAGCAGTTCTTC
TRBD2 TRBJ2-7 TRBV12-3/TRBV12-4 - CASSCPPGTSGKCGFAYEQYF TGTGCCAGCAGTTGCCCTCCGGGGACTAGCGGGAAGTGTGGGTTCGCCTACGAGCAGTACTTC
- TRBJ2-1 TRBV20-1 - CSAGRLSLGSSYNEQFF TGCAGTGCTGGACGCCTTAGCCTGGGTAGCTCCTACAATGAGCAGTTCTTC
- TRBJ2-3 TRBV7-2 few CASTRGEGLVTDTQYF TGTGCCAGCACCAGGGGTGAGGGTTTGGTAACAGATACGCAGTATTTT
- TRBJ2-1 TRBV7-9 - CASTSPESVNEQFF TGTGCCAGCACCTCTCCGGAGTCGGTTAATGAGCAGTTCTTC
TRBD2 TRBJ2-5 TRBV15 - CATSYLAAQETQYF TGTGCCACCAGCTACCTAGCGGCCCAAGAGACCCAGTACTTC
- TRBJ2-7 TRBV19 few CASRTPIHGGEQYF TGTGCCAGTAGGACGCCGATCCACGGGGGCGAGCAGTACTTC